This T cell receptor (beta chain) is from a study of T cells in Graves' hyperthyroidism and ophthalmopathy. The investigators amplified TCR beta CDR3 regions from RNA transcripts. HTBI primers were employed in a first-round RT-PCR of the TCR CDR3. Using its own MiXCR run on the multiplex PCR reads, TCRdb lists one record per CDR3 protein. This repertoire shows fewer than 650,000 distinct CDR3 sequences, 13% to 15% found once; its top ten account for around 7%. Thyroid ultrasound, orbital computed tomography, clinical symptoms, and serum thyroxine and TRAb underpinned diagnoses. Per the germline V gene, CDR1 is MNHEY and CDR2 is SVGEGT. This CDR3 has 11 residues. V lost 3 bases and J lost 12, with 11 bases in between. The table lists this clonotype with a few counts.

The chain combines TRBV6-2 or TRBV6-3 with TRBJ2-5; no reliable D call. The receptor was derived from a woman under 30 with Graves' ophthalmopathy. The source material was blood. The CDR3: CASSYRRSEYF. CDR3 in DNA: TGTGCCAGCAGTTATCGTCGTTCCGAGTACTTC.